This is a list of T cell receptor beta chains from one sample in a study of early T cells in non-severe SARS-CoV-2 infection. Each CDR3 protein is one row after TCRdb ran MiXCR on the 5' RACE reads. Of over 15,000 distinct CDR3 sequences listed, approximately 4.7% are singletons. The sample consisted of whole blood. These receptors all come from an adult who was a healthcare worker with PCR-confirmed SARS-CoV-2 infection or an uninfected control (not recorded which). The CDR3 runs from the conserved cysteine through the conserved F or W. Fields, in order: J gene, V gene, clone size, D gene, CDR3 DNA, CDR3 protein. The D gene is left open where the match is weak. The size entry is marked missing in some rows and otherwise reads once, few, many or a size class.

J: TRBJ1-2
V: TRBV7-2
size: many
D: NA
DNA: TGTGCCAGCAGCTTAGTAGCCCAACTGAGAGGCTACACCTTC
CDR3: CASSLVAQLRGYTF

J: TRBJ2-3
V: TRBV20-1
size: many
D: NA
DNA: TGCAGTGCGGGTGGGAAAGATACGCAGTATTTT
CDR3: CSAGGKDTQYF

J: TRBJ1-1
V: TRBV27
size: NA
D: NA
DNA: TGTGCCAGCGGGTTTAGGGGACCTGAAGCTTTCTTT
CDR3: CASGFRGPEAFF

J: TRBJ2-3
V: TRBV27
size: few
D: TRBD2
DNA: TGTGCCAGCAGTTTGGGACTAGCGGGGGGCGGATATACGCAGTATTTT
CDR3: CASSLGLAGGGYTQYF

J: TRBJ2-5
V: TRBV7-6
size: many
D: NA
DNA: TGTGCCAGCAGCTTTAACATTCGGGGCAGGCAAGAGACCCAGTACTTC
CDR3: CASSFNIRGRQETQYF

J: TRBJ2-7
V: TRBV5-1
size: few
D: NA
DNA: TGCGCCAGCAGCCCGGGCGGTTCCTCCTACGAGCAGTACTTC
CDR3: CASSPGGSSYEQYF

J: TRBJ1-5
V: TRBV30
size: many
D: NA
DNA: TGTGCCTGGAGTGTATCTCACGGGGGTCAGCCCCAGCATTTT
CDR3: CAWSVSHGGQPQHF

J: TRBJ2-1
V: TRBV6-5
size: many
D: TRBD2
DNA: TGTGCCAGCTCTCCATCCGGGACTAGCCGCTATAGCTCCTACAATGAGCAGTTCTTC
CDR3: CASSPSGTSRYSSYNEQFF

J: TRBJ2-3
V: TRBV2
size: many
D: NA
DNA: TGTGCCAGCAGTGCGGGGGGCACAGATACGCAGTATTTT
CDR3: CASSAGGTDTQYF

J: TRBJ2-4
V: TRBV30
size: NA
D: NA
DNA: TGTGCCTGGAAAGGCATAGGGGCCGCCCCTCAGTACTTC
CDR3: CAWKGIGAAPQYF

J: TRBJ2-7
V: TRBV7-2
size: many
D: NA
DNA: TGTGCCAGCAGCTTAGTATCTAGGCGGAAAGGGGACCCCCGCGAGCAGTACTTC
CDR3: CASSLVSRRKGDPREQYF

J: TRBJ2-1
V: TRBV4-1
size: few
D: NA
DNA: TGCGCCAGCAGCCAAGATTTGATGCAGGGCGTCAATGAGCAGTTCTTC
CDR3: CASSQDLMQGVNEQFF

J: TRBJ2-5
V: TRBV7-9
size: few
D: TRBD1
DNA: TGTGCCAGCAGCCGCGGGACAGGGGGGCTGGACGAGACCCAGTACTTC
CDR3: CASSRGTGGLDETQYF

J: TRBJ2-7
V: TRBV30
size: many
D: TRBD2
DNA: TGTGCCTGGAGCGGGGGGGGCAGAACCTACGAGCAGTACTTC
CDR3: CAWSGGGRTYEQYF

J: TRBJ2-5
V: TRBV12-3/TRBV12-4
size: many
D: NA
DNA: TGTGCCAGCAGTTTAAAGGGAGAGACCCAGTACTTC
CDR3: CASSLKGETQYF

J: TRBJ1-5
V: TRBV19
size: many
D: TRBD1
DNA: TGTGCCAGTAGCATAGGGGGCCGGCCCCAGCATTTT
CDR3: CASSIGGRPQHF

J: TRBJ1-1
V: TRBV29-1
size: many
D: TRBD1
DNA: TGCAGCGTTCTAGGGACAGGCATCATGAACACTGAAGCTTTCTTT
CDR3: CSVLGTGIMNTEAFF

J: TRBJ2-1
V: TRBV9
size: NA
D: NA
DNA: TGTGCCAGCAGCGCCTGGAATTCCTACAATGAGCAGTTCTTC
CDR3: CASSAWNSYNEQFF

J: TRBJ2-5
V: TRBV3-1
size: many
D: NA
DNA: TGTGCCAGCAGCCAGGCGGGTTGGTCAGAGACCCAGTACTTC
CDR3: CASSQAGWSETQYF

J: TRBJ1-1
V: TRBV5-1
size: many
D: TRBD1
DNA: TGCGCCAGCAGTACCGGGACAGGGGGTACGAACACTGAAGCTTTCTTT
CDR3: CASSTGTGGTNTEAFF

J: TRBJ2-1
V: TRBV9
size: few
D: NA
DNA: TGTGCCAGCAGCGCTCCTACTTCGACAGTCTACAATGAGCAGTTCTTC
CDR3: CASSAPTSTVYNEQFF

J: TRBJ2-3
V: TRBV7-2
size: many
D: NA
DNA: TGTGCCAGCAGCTTAGATGGAGATACGCAGTATTTT
CDR3: CASSLDGDTQYF

J: TRBJ1-2
V: TRBV11-2
size: many
D: NA
DNA: TGTGCCAGCAGTCCAATAGGCAGGGGTGATGGCTACACCTTC
CDR3: CASSPIGRGDGYTF

J: TRBJ2-1
V: TRBV6-2/TRBV6-3
size: many
D: TRBD2
DNA: TGTGCCAGCAGCCTGTGGAGCGGGAGGGTCAATGAGCAGTTCTTC
CDR3: CASSLWSGRVNEQFF

J: TRBJ2-5
V: TRBV19
size: few
D: TRBD1
DNA: TGTGCCAGTAGTCCGTGGACAGGGGGCCTCCAAGAGACCCAGTACTTC
CDR3: CASSPWTGGLQETQYF

J: TRBJ2-5
V: TRBV7-2
size: NA
D: TRBD1
DNA: TGTGCCAGCAGCTTAGACAGGGGGTCTACAAAGACCCAGTACTTC
CDR3: CASSLDRGSTKTQYF

J: TRBJ2-3
V: TRBV4-1
size: NA
D: NA
DNA: TGCGCCAGCAGCGAATCGATCGTAGATACGCAGTATTTT
CDR3: CASSESIVDTQYF

J: TRBJ1-1
V: TRBV5-1
size: many
D: NA
DNA: TGCGCCAGCAGCTTGGGACAGTCGGCTTTCTTT
CDR3: CASSLGQSAFF

J: TRBJ2-7
V: TRBV4-1
size: few
D: TRBD1
DNA: TGCGCCAGCAGACCTAAGACAGGGGTCTACGAGCAGTACTTC
CDR3: CASRPKTGVYEQYF

J: TRBJ1-2
V: TRBV6-5
size: NA
D: NA
DNA: TGTGCCAGCAGCCTAGGGGCCGACTATGGCTACACCTTC
CDR3: CASSLGADYGYTF

J: TRBJ2-5
V: TRBV6-2/TRBV6-3
size: medium-sized
D: NA
DNA: TGTGCCAGCAGTTCCCAGGACAGCCGCGGGACCCAGTACTTC
CDR3: CASSSQDSRGTQYF

J: TRBJ1-5
V: TRBV20-1
size: NA
D: NA
DNA: TGCAGTGCTAGCCCTTACAATCAGCCCCAGCATTTT
CDR3: CSASPYNQPQHF

J: TRBJ2-4
V: TRBV5-1
size: few
D: NA
DNA: TGCGCCAGCAGCTTAACAAGTGAATACTCAGCCAAAAACATTCAGTACTTC
CDR3: CASSLTSEYSAKNIQYF

J: TRBJ2-1
V: TRBV5-1
size: many
D: TRBD1
DNA: TGCGCCAGCAGCTGGGACAGGGACAATGAGCAGTTCTTC
CDR3: CASSWDRDNEQFF

J: TRBJ2-1
V: TRBV7-8
size: NA
D: TRBD2
DNA: TGTGCCAGCAGCTCCGACGCAAGCGGGATCAATGAGCAGTTCTTC
CDR3: CASSSDASGINEQFF

J: TRBJ1-3
V: TRBV10-1
size: many
D: NA
DNA: TGCGCCAGCAGTTCGGATTATGGAAACACCATATATTTT
CDR3: CASSSDYGNTIYF

J: TRBJ1-1
V: TRBV10-2
size: many
D: NA
DNA: TGCGCCAGCAGGGACACAGCGATGAACACTGAAGCTTTCTTT
CDR3: CASRDTAMNTEAFF

J: TRBJ2-1
V: TRBV15
size: medium-sized
D: TRBD2
DNA: TGTGCCACCAGCAGAGCCGGGGACTACGTCTCTGGGTCCTACAATGAGCAGTTCTTC
CDR3: CATSRAGDYVSGSYNEQFF

J: TRBJ2-1
V: TRBV29-1
size: medium-sized
D: TRBD1
DNA: TGCAGCGTGTCCCGGGTGGACAGGGTGAACCCAAGCCCCCATGAGCAGTTCTTC
CDR3: CSVSRVDRVNPSPHEQFF

J: TRBJ2-7
V: TRBV4-1
size: many
D: TRBD2
DNA: TGCGCCAGCAGCCAAGGTAGCGGGAGCGACGAGCAGTACTTC
CDR3: CASSQGSGSDEQYF

J: TRBJ2-3
V: TRBV5-1
size: many
D: TRBD2
DNA: TGCGCCAGCAGCTTGGTTCTAGCGGGAGTAGGCAGCACAGATACGCAGTATTTT
CDR3: CASSLVLAGVGSTDTQYF

J: TRBJ1-4
V: TRBV6-5
size: many
D: NA
DNA: TGTGCCAGCAGTTACTTGGGGGGGAATGAAAAACTGTTTTTT
CDR3: CASSYLGGNEKLFF

J: TRBJ1-2
V: TRBV18
size: few
D: NA
DNA: TGTGCCAGCTCACCAACAAGGGCCCCTAACTATGGCTACACCTTC
CDR3: CASSPTRAPNYGYTF

J: TRBJ2-2
V: TRBV6-5
size: few
D: NA
DNA: TGTGCCAGCAGTTCGATTAGCTTGGTTAACACCGGGGAGCTGTTTTTT
CDR3: CASSSISLVNTGELFF

J: TRBJ2-1
V: TRBV4-3
size: many
D: NA
DNA: TGCGCCAGCAGCCAAGTTAGCGAGGGGGACAATGAGCAGTTCTTC
CDR3: CASSQVSEGDNEQFF

J: TRBJ2-1
V: TRBV10-3
size: many
D: TRBD2
DNA: TGTGCCATCAGTGAAGCGGGACTAGCGAACCCCTACAATGAGCAGTTCTTC
CDR3: CAISEAGLANPYNEQFF

J: TRBJ2-2
V: TRBV4-1
size: NA
D: NA
DNA: TGCGCCAGCAGCCAAGGCAACACCGGGGAGCTGTTTTTT
CDR3: CASSQGNTGELFF

J: TRBJ1-3
V: TRBV7-8
size: many
D: NA
DNA: TGTGCCAGCAGCCTACTGGGCTTCTCTGGAAACACCATATATTTT
CDR3: CASSLLGFSGNTIYF

J: TRBJ2-1
V: TRBV28
size: many
D: TRBD2
DNA: TGTGCCAGTTCCAGCACCTCACGGCTAGCGGGAGTTCCGGGGAATGAGCAGTTCTTC
CDR3: CASSSTSRLAGVPGNEQFF